A selection of T cell receptor beta chains follows, all from one sample in a study of cytomegalovirus exposure and HLA in healthy donors. The repertoire was sequenced with immunoSEQ multiplex PCR; TCRdb's copy has only in-frame clones and lacks some. The data show tens of thousands of clones, 78% seen once. Sequenced input: PBMCs. All receptors come from a woman in her 40s in good health and CMV-seropositive. Both conserved end residues are part of each CDR3. The D gene is left open where the match is weak. A clone size is listed for some rows: how often the clone was seen (once, few, many), or a class if it is expanded.

clone_size j_call v_call d_call cdr3_nt cdr3_aa
. TRBJ2-1 TRBV5-1 TRBD2 TGCGCCAGCAGCCCCGGGGGGAGCTCCTACAATGAGCAGTTCTTC CASSPGGSSYNEQFF
. TRBJ2-3 TRBV5-6 TRBD2 TGTGCCAGCAGCTTCGGGACTAGCGGGGGGGCTGGCACAGATACGCAGTATTTT CASSFGTSGGAGTDTQYF
. TRBJ2-3 TRBV10-2 . TGCGCCAGCAGCGTCGATAGATTAAGCACAGATACGCAGTATTTT CASSVDRLSTDTQYF
once TRBJ1-5 TRBV19 . TGTGCCAGTAGTATGCGGGTCAATCAGCCCCAGCATTTT CASSMRVNQPQHF
. TRBJ1-3 TRBV19 . TGTGCCAGTAGGCCCACTCCCGGGGCTGGAAACACCATATATTTT CASRPTPGAGNTIYF
. TRBJ1-4 TRBV4-1 . TGCGCCAGCAGCCAAGGGTCGGGGGGTAATGAAAAACTGTTTTTT CASSQGSGGNEKLFF
once TRBJ1-2 TRBV9 . TGTGCCAGCAGCGTAACGGAGACAGCTGGCTACACCTTC CASSVTETAGYTF
. TRBJ2-1 TRBV7-3 . TGTGCCAGCAGCTTATCGGCAGCGGACTACAATGAGCAGTTCTTC CASSLSAADYNEQFF
few TRBJ2-1 TRBV4-1 TRBD2 TGCGCCAGCAGCCAAGAGGGACTAGCGGGAAACAATGAGCAGTTCTTC CASSQEGLAGNNEQFF
few TRBJ1-4 TRBV6-1 TRBD1 TGTGCCAGCAGGGCCCTGGACAGGGGTGAAAAACTGTTTTTT CASRALDRGEKLFF
. TRBJ1-2 TRBV9 . TGTGCCAGCAGCGTACAGGGTTCTGGCTACACCTTC CASSVQGSGYTF
. TRBJ1-4 TRBV6-1 . TGTGCCAGCTCACGAAGAAGCGCAACTAATGAAAAACTGTTTTTT CASSRRSATNEKLFF
. TRBJ2-1 TRBV11-3 TRBD2 TGTGCCAGCAGCTTAGTGCAGCGGGGGGGAAGGGATGAGCAGTTCTTC CASSLVQRGGRDEQFF
. TRBJ1-5 TRBV29-1 . TGCAGCGTTAGGGAGGCCGGCAATCAGCCCCAGCATTTT CSVREAGNQPQHF
. TRBJ1-4 TRBV11-2 TRBD1 TGTGCCAGCAGCACACAGGGGGGCACTAATGAAAAACTGTTTTTT CASSTQGGTNEKLFF
. TRBJ1-5 TRBV28 . TGTGCCAGCAGTTTGGCCCATAGCAATCAGCCCCAGCATTTT CASSLAHSNQPQHF
. TRBJ2-3 TRBV5-1 . TGCGCCAGCAGCTCGGGGGTTGATACGCAGTATTTT CASSSGVDTQYF
. TRBJ2-3 TRBV28 TRBD2 TGTGCCAGCAGTTTTACGGGGGGGGGTAAGGGTACGCAGTATTTT CASSFTGGGKGTQYF
. TRBJ1-3 TRBV29-1 . TGCAGCGTTGCCCTTCGAGGGGGAAACACCATATATTTT CSVALRGGNTIYF
. TRBJ1-3 TRBV29-1 . TGCAGCGTCGCCCCCTCAGTTGGAAACACCATATATTTT CSVAPSVGNTIYF
. TRBJ2-7 TRBV7-7 TRBD1 TGTGCCAGCAGCCGCGGGACAGGGAGCCACGAGCAGTACTTC CASSRGTGSHEQYF
. TRBJ2-7 TRBV29-1 . TGCAGCGTTGAAGAAGGCAAAGCGACCTACGAGCAGTACTTC CSVEEGKATYEQYF
. TRBJ2-7 TRBV28 . TGTGCCAGCACCCCCGGGAACTACGAGCAGTACTTC CASTPGNYEQYF
. TRBJ1-5 TRBV27 . TGTGCCAGCAGTGGACAAGAACCCAATCAGCCCCAGCATTTT CASSGQEPNQPQHF
once TRBJ2-1 TRBV7-3 TRBD1 TGTGCCAGCAGCTTAAGGGGACAGCGCGGCTACAATGAGCAGTTCTTC CASSLRGQRGYNEQFF
once TRBJ1-3 TRBV5-5 . TGTGCCAGCAGCTGGACTGCCGGCTCTGGAAACACCATATATTTT CASSWTAGSGNTIYF
few TRBJ2-7 TRBV6-5 . TGTGCCAACAAAAACGCTGCCTACGAGCAGTACTTC CANKNAAYEQYF
. TRBJ1-2 TRBV6-1 TRBD1 TGTGCCAGCAGGGACAGGGGGGTTTATGGCTACACCTTC CASRDRGVYGYTF
once TRBJ1-4 TRBV9 . TGTGCCAGCGGCCGGGACACGACTATCGCTAATGAAAAACTGTTTTTT CASGRDTTIANEKLFF
. TRBJ1-1 TRBV5-1 . TGCGCCAGCAGCTTACATTCCGGGGACACTGAAGCTTTCTTT CASSLHSGDTEAFF
. TRBJ2-7 TRBV7-2 TRBD2 TGTGCCAGCAGCCGCGGGACTAGCGATTCCTACGAGCAGTACTTC CASSRGTSDSYEQYF
. TRBJ2-3 TRBV28 . TGTGCCAGCAGTCCCCTACAGGTAACAGATACGCAGTATTTT CASSPLQVTDTQYF
. TRBJ1-1 TRBV6-4 . TGTGCCAGCAGTGACCCTAACCTAACGTACAGGTTGAACACTGAAGCTTTCTTT CASSDPNLTYRLNTEAFF
. TRBJ2-5 TRBV7-2 . TGTGCCAGCAGCTTAGCATGGCAGGGGGAGACCCAGTACTTC CASSLAWQGETQYF
. TRBJ1-3 TRBV4-1 . TGCGCCAGCAGCCAATACCTCGACAGATCTGGAAACACCATATATTTT CASSQYLDRSGNTIYF
. TRBJ1-2 TRBV4-3 . TGCGCCAGCAGCCGCCTTTCTTCCAGGGAGGGGCGAAATGGCTACACCTTC CASSRLSSREGRNGYTF
. TRBJ1-5 TRBV5-1 TRBD1 TGCGCCAGCAGCTTGGGGCAGGGGGCTAGTCAGCCCCAGCATTTT CASSLGQGASQPQHF
. TRBJ2-7 TRBV29-1 TRBD2 TGCAGCGTGATAGCGGGCGAATACGAGCAGTACTTC CSVIAGEYEQYF
once TRBJ2-1 TRBV5-4 . TGTGCCAGCAGCTTGGCCCAGGGATCCAATGAGCAGTTCTTC CASSLAQGSNEQFF
once TRBJ2-4 TRBV19 . TGTGCCAGTAGTATAAGGGAGCGGTCTGGAGCCAAAAACATTCAGTACTTC CASSIRERSGAKNIQYF
. TRBJ1-6 TRBV14 . TGTGCCAGCAGCCGAATGGGGGGCTCCTATAATTCACCCCTCCACTTT CASSRMGGSYNSPLHF
. TRBJ2-3 TRBV30 TRBD2 TGTGCCTGGAGTCATGGAGCGGGACGCACAGATACGCAGTATTTT CAWSHGAGRTDTQYF
few TRBJ2-5 TRBV9 TRBD2 TGTGCCAGCAGCGCGCGGGGGGGGTACCAAGAGACCCAGTACTTC CASSARGGYQETQYF
. TRBJ2-7 TRBV18 TRBD1 TGTGCCAGCTCACACCGGGACAGGACCTACGAGCAGTACTTC CASSHRDRTYEQYF
. TRBJ2-7 TRBV2 . TGTGCCAGCAGGCCCGAGTTCGGGGGTCCCTCCTACGAGCAGTACTTC CASRPEFGGPSYEQYF
. TRBJ2-1 TRBV6-6 TRBD2 TGTGCCAGCAACACTCTTCTGACCGGCGGGGGGGTTGAGCAGTTCTTC CASNTLLTGGGVEQFF
. TRBJ2-7 TRBV6-5 . TGTGCCAGCAGTTACTTCGGGGGTCGGAGCTCCTACGAGCAGTACTTC CASSYFGGRSSYEQYF
. TRBJ1-2 TRBV29-1 . TGCAGCGTTGACCGCCAGGGCGACGGTGGCTACACCTTC CSVDRQGDGGYTF
. TRBJ1-6 TRBV6-5 . TGTGCCAGCAGTTACTCGAACGAGGGATCTAGTTCACCCCTCCACTTT CASSYSNEGSSSPLHF
. TRBJ1-2 TRBV25-1 TRBD1 TGTGCCAGCAGTGACAGGGGGACACCCCTCGGGGGCTACACCTTC CASSDRGTPLGGYTF
. TRBJ1-2 TRBV4-1 . TGCGCCAGCAGCCAGCCAGCAATTATAACTATGGGCTACACCTTC CASSQPAIITMGYTF
. TRBJ2-4 TRBV28 . TGTGCCAGTAGTTATTCCGGGGCCAAAAACATTCAGTACTTC CASSYSGAKNIQYF
. TRBJ1-6 TRBV7-6 . TGTGCCAGCAGCTTAAGGACTGCCGAGGGTAATTCACCCCTCCACTTT CASSLRTAEGNSPLHF
. TRBJ1-2 TRBV7-2 . TGTGCCAGCAGGCTTGACCCCAGGGTGGGCTATGGCTACACCTTC CASRLDPRVGYGYTF